The 27 T cell receptor beta chains in this list originate from one sample, sequenced in a study of shared clonotypes between healthy human individuals. The data were produced by immunoSEQ multiplex PCR, yet TCRdb's version contains in-frame clones alone and is incomplete. The top ten clones hold 0.39% of a sample with more than 2,000,000 clones, roughly 93% of them seen once. The sequenced sample was naive CD4+ T cells from PBMCs. Subset described: CD45RA+ positively selected. These receptors were collected from a man aged 18 to 29 in good health. Some clones in this sample may be carry-over from other donors' samples.

V gene TRBV23-1 combines with J gene TRBJ1-4; no clear D. TRBV23-1 is an open reading frame, and its role is uncertain. The CDR3 length is 15 residues. V dropped 4 bases and J dropped 7 bases, with 16 bases sitting between them. The CDR3 DNA sequence: TGCGCCAGCAGTCGGGGAGGGTTTGTTCGTGAAAAACTGTTTTTT. This encodes CASSRGGFVREKLFF.

The V call is TRBV28, the J call TRBJ2-7; no reliable D call. The CDR3 sequence is 16 residues long. In germline, CDR1 is MDHEN, CDR2 SYDVKM. The V gene lost 5 bases and the J gene lost 6 bases, with 23 bases spanning the gap. The chain's CDR3 is CASSPIELQNWREQYF. The CDR3, as DNA: TGTGCCAGCAGTCCCATAGAGCTACAAAATTGGCGCGAGCAGTACTTC.

The V call is TRBV18, the J call TRBJ2-1, with D perhaps TRBD2 (6 bases). With 5 bases removed from V and 5 bases from J, the gap between germline ends came to 19 bases. This CDR3 has 16 residues. Per germline, CDR1 KGHSH and CDR2 LQKENI. The DNA of the CDR3 is TGTGCCAGCTCAAAACAACCCGGGACTCAAAACAATGAGCAGTTCTTC. Its protein is CASSKQPGTQNNEQFF.

The chain combines TRBV9 with TRBJ2-7; 9 bases fit TRBD1. Germline CDR1 SGDLS, CDR2 YYNGEE. After removal of 4 bases from V and 4 bases from J, the junction contained 9 bases not matched to a gene. The CDR3 contains 15 residues. The CDR3 nucleotides are TGTGCCAGCAGCCGGACCGGGACAGGGATGTACGAGCAGTACTTC. Translated: CASSRTGTGMYEQYF.

The V and J genes are TRBV7-6 and TRBJ2-5; TRBD2 aligns across 9 bases. The CDR3 sequence is 13 residues long. CDR1 is SGHVS, CDR2 FNYEAQ, per germline. The V gene end was trimmed by 8 bases and the J gene end by 5 bases; junction bases not matched to a gene: 6. The DNA for the CDR3 is TGTGCCAGCGGGGTTAGCGGGAGTGAGACCCAGTACTTC. It yields the protein CASGVSGSETQYF.

J is TRBJ1-2 and V is TRBV7-2; the D gene is possibly TRBD1 (5 bases). The CDR3 is made up of 13 amino acids. CDR1 SGHTA and CDR2 FQGNSA come from the germline V gene. V lost 6 bases, J lost 4 bases, and 12 bases lay in between. This CDR3 reads CASSVRVGYGYTF. CDR3 bases: TGTGCCAGCAGTGTCAGGGTTGGCTATGGCTACACCTTC. The variable domain in full, completed from reference TRBV7-2 and TRBJ1-2, reads GAGVSQSPSNKVTEKGKDVELRCDPISGHTALYWYRQSLGQGLEFLIYFQGNSAPDKSGLPSDRFSAERTGGSVSTLTIQRTQQEDSAVYLCASSVRVGYGYTFGSGTRLTVV.

The rearrangement links TRBV28 to TRBJ2-2; a possible D gene is TRBD1 (6 bases). Germline values: CDR1 MDHEN, CDR2 SYDVKM. The CDR3 covers 17 residues. Trimming stripped 5 bases from V and 2 bases from J, with 18 bases between. The CDR3 DNA is TGTGCCAGCAGTCCCCCGTCCGGGACAACAAACACCGGGGAGCTGTTTTTT. It encodes CASSPPSGTTNTGELFF.

Points on this clone: Other DNA sequences in this specimen translate into the identical CDR3. The chain has TRBV27 and TRBJ2-7, with unresolved D. The CDR3 contains 12 residues. V was clipped by 3 bases and J by 4 bases, with 7 bases between them. Germline-derived CDR1 and CDR2 are MNHEY and SMNVEV (reference sequence). The CDR3 protein is CASSLSGYEQYF. In nucleotides, the CDR3 is TGTGCCAGCAGTTTGTCAGGTTACGAGCAGTACTTC.

The rearrangement uses TRBV6-4 and TRBJ2-1; 14 nucleotides match TRBD2. Germline V gene lookup returns CDR1 MRHNA and CDR2 SNTAGT. This CDR3 comprises 17 residues. After removal of 6 bases from V and 7 bases from J, the junction contained 11 bases not matched to a gene. For the CDR3, the DNA is TGTGCCAGCAGCGTAGATCCGGGACTAGCGGGAGTTAATGAGCAGTTCTTC. Protein product: CASSVDPGLAGVNEQFF.

The rearrangement links TRBV19 to TRBJ2-5; D is perhaps TRBD2 (6 bases). The germline V and J ends were trimmed by 5 bases and 4 bases, with 14 bases remaining between them. Per the germline V gene, CDR1 is LNHDA and CDR2 is SQIVND (reference sequence). There are 14 residues in the CDR3. The CDR3 reads CASSSWEEAETQYF. CDR3 nucleotides: TGTGCCAGTAGTTCGTGGGAGGAGGCAGAGACCCAGTACTTC.

This clone was seen just once. J is TRBJ2-7 and V is TRBV13; D gene uncertain. Between the trimmed V and J ends, which lost 2 bases and 2 bases, there was a span of 7 bases. Looked up from germline, CDR1 is PRHDT and CDR2 is FYEKMQ (reference sequence). The CDR3 spans 13 residues. The chain's CDR3 is CASSLIGPYEQYF. The CDR3 bases are TGTGCCAGCAGCTTAATTGGTCCCTACGAGCAGTACTTC.

Worth noting for this clone: Germline is not matched at one junction end, which may reflect a read error. The chain couples TRBV2 to TRBJ2-5; D call uncertain. Germline CDR1 SNHLY, CDR2 FYNNEI. The CDR3 is 13 residues long. CDR3 coding DNA: TGTGCCAGCAGTTTCCTGGACCAGGAGACCCAGTACTTC. The encoded protein is CASSFLDQETQYF. The complete variable domain, with remaining parts taken from reference TRBV2 and TRBJ2-5, reads EPEVTQTPSHQVTQMGQEVILRCVPISNHLYFYWYRQILGQKVEFLVSFYNNEISEKSEIFDDQFSVERPDGSNFTLKIRSTKLEDSAMYFCASSFLDQETQYFGPGTRLLVL.

CDR3 protein: CASSLEQHNEKLFF. For the CDR3, the DNA is TGCGCCAGCAGCTTGGAACAGCATAATGAAAAACTGTTTTTT. This chain links TRBV5-1 with TRBJ1-4, with D unclear. This CDR3 comprises 14 residues. V lost 0 bases and J 4 bases, leaving 7 bases between the germline ends. CDR1 and CDR2 (germline): SGHRS, YFSETQ.

V and J are TRBV6-1 and TRBJ1-2; D unclear. CDR3 length: 11 residues. Trimming took 5 bases from V and 8 from J, leaving 9 bases between them. The germline V gene has CDR1 MNHNS and CDR2 SASEGT. The CDR3 sequence is CASSLVDGYTF. The CDR3 bases are TGTGCCAGCAGTCTGGTCGACGGCTACACCTTC.

A few counts support this clone. This chain joins TRBV2 and TRBJ1-5; D may be TRBD1 (5 bases). The CDR3 has 14 residues. Germline loops: CDR1 SNHLY, CDR2 FYNNEI. V gave up 4 bases and J gave up 2 bases, with 9 bases separating them. CDR3 residues: CASSALTGNQPQHF. The CDR3 DNA reads as TGTGCCAGCAGTGCGTTGACAGGCAATCAGCCCCAGCATTTT.

The V gene is TRBV7-7, the J gene TRBJ2-1; weak D call: TRBD2 (6 bases). This CDR3 has 14 amino acids. The germline V and J ends were trimmed by 5 bases and 5 bases, with 13 bases remaining between them. Germline assignment: CDR1 SSHAT and CDR2 FNYEAQ (reference sequence). The CDR3 loop reads CASSAISGNNEQFF. The CDR3 DNA follows: TGTGCCAGCAGCGCTATTAGCGGAAACAATGAGCAGTTCTTC.

This clone was seen just once. A much larger clone is a single base away; this may be a read error. This specimen includes other DNA sequences encoding the same CDR3. This chain links TRBV7-9 with TRBJ1-1; TRBD1 agrees at 8 bases. Germline loops: CDR1 SEHNR, CDR2 FQNEAQ (reference sequence). The CDR3 extends over 13 amino acids. Germline trimming cut 3 bases from V and 3 bases from J; bases unmatched to any gene: 0. The CDR3 here is CASSLTGDTEAFF. The CDR3 nucleotides are TGTGCCAGCAGCTTGACAGGGGACACTGAAGCTTTCTTT.

The chain uses TRBV18 and TRBJ2-1, with D maybe TRBD2 (6 bases). CDR1 is KGHSH, CDR2 LQKENI, per germline. The CDR3 is 15 amino acids. V lost 8 bases, J lost 0 bases, and 14 bases lay in between. The CDR3 sequence is CASRRETSSYNEQFF. CDR3 nucleotides: TGTGCCAGCCGAAGGGAGACTAGCTCCTACAATGAGCAGTTCTTC.

This sequence joins TRBV25-1 and TRBJ2-5; TRBD2 might be the D (5 bases). Trimming shortened V by 3 bases and J by 2 bases, and 16 bases separated the two germline ends. This CDR3 is 16 amino acids long. Germline CDR1 is MGHDK and CDR2 is SYGVNS. The CDR3 DNA reads as TGTGCCAGCAGTGATTCCCGGGGTTCACGACAAGAGACCCAGTACTTC. Amino acids: CASSDSRGSRQETQYF. The variable domain in full, completed from reference TRBV25-1 and TRBJ2-5, reads EADIYQTPRYLVIGTGKKITLECSQTMGHDKMYWYQQDPGMELHLIHYSYGVNSTEKGDLSSESTVSRIRTEHFPLTLESARPSHTSQYLCASSDSRGSRQETQYFGPGTRLLVL.

V and J are TRBV6-1 and TRBJ1-5; D ambiguous. CDR1 is MNHNS, CDR2 SASEGT, per germline. The CDR3 has 14 amino acids. The V end was cut by 3 bases, the J end by 5 bases, with 11 bases between. The DNA of the CDR3 is TGTGCCAGCAGTGATTTGGGGAGGGATCAGCCCCAGCATTTT. This encodes CASSDLGRDQPQHF.

This clone was picked up a small number of times. The chain recombines TRBV5-1 with TRBJ1-1; no definite D call. Trimming removed 5 bases at V and 2 bases at J, with 10 bases between. Per the germline V gene, CDR1 is SGHRS and CDR2 is YFSETQ. The CDR3 length is 13 residues. In DNA, the CDR3 is TGCGCCAGCAGATTTGACCCAAACACTGAAGCTTTCTTT. Amino acid sequence: CASRFDPNTEAFF.

The chain recombines TRBV5-1 with TRBJ2-5; a possible D gene is TRBD1 (6 bases). With 3 bases removed from V and 1 base from J, the gap between germline ends came to 16 bases. This CDR3 comprises 16 residues. The germline gives CDR1 SGHRS, CDR2 YFSETQ. CDR3 protein: CASSSTISRGQETQYF. In DNA form, the CDR3 reads TGCGCCAGCAGCTCAACCATCTCCAGGGGCCAAGAGACCCAGTACTTC.

This clone was found a few times. The chain couples TRBV2 to TRBJ2-1, with TRBD2 matching 9 bases. The germline gives CDR1 SNHLY, CDR2 FYNNEI. With 7 bases clipped from V and 15 bases from J, the junction kept 7 bases outside the gene matches. The CDR3 sequence is 11 residues long. CDR3: CASTYSGGAFF. The CDR3 DNA sequence: TGTGCCAGCACATATAGCGGGGGCGCGTTCTTC. Using reference TRBV2 and TRBJ2-1 for the parts outside the CDR3, the full variable domain is EPEVTQTPSHQVTQMGQEVILRCVPISNHLYFYWYRQILGQKVEFLVSFYNNEISEKSEIFDDQFSVERPDGSNFTLKIRSTKLEDSAMYFCASTYSGGAFFGPGTRLTVL.

Worth noting for this clone: The same CDR3 also results from other DNA sequences found in this sample. This chain uses TRBV5-4 with TRBJ2-5; TRBD2 matches at 8 bases. The CDR3 runs 15 residues. Trimming took 4 bases from V and 5 from J; bases not matched to a gene: 10. Germline V gene sequence: CDR1 SGHNT, CDR2 YYREEE (reference sequence). CDR3 coding DNA: TGTGCCAGCAGCCCTGGGGGCGGGGGGCTTGAGACCCAGTACTTC. It yields the protein CASSPGGGGLETQYF.

V usage is TRBV28 and J usage is TRBJ2-5; 8 bases fit TRBD2. The CDR3 is 14 amino acids. Per germline, CDR1 MDHEN and CDR2 SYDVKM. The V gene end was trimmed by 6 bases and the J gene end by 3 bases; junction bases not matched to a gene: 6. The CDR3 loop is CASRLAGIKETQYF. DNA of the CDR3: TGTGCCAGCAGATTAGCGGGGATTAAAGAGACCCAGTACTTC.

This chain uses TRBV7-9 with TRBJ1-1; TRBD1 matches 7 bases. The CDR3 totals 16 residues. The V gene end was trimmed by 8 bases and the J gene end by 1 base; junction bases not matched to a gene: 13. Germline values: CDR1 SEHNR, CDR2 FQNEAQ (reference sequence). This CDR3 is CASPQLSNRGNTEAFF. For the CDR3, the DNA is TGTGCCAGCCCGCAGCTTTCTAACAGGGGGAACACTGAAGCTTTCTTT.

As concerns this clone: Compared with germline, one end of the junction differs, possibly owing to a read error. Other DNA sequences in this sample translate to the same CDR3. J is TRBJ2-7 and V is TRBV7-8, with TRBD2 identical over 9 bases. The CDR3 has 14 amino acids. Per germline, CDR1 SGHVS and CDR2 FQNEAQ. The CDR3 here is CASSLAGISYEQYF. CDR3 coding DNA: TGTGCCAGCAGCCTAGCGGGAATCTCCTACGAGCAGTACTTC.